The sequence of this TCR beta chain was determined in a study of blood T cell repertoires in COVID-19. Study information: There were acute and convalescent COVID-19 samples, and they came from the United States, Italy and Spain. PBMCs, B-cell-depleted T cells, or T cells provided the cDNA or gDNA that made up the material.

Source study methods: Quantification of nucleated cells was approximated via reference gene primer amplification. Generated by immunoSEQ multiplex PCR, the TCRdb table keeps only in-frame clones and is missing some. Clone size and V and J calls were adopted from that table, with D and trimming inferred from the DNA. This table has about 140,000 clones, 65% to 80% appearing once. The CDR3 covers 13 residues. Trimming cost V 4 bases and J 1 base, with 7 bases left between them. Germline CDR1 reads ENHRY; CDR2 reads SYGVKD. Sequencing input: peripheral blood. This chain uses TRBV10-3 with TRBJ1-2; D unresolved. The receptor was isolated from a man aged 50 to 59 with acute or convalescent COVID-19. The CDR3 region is CAISVQINYGYTF. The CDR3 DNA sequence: TGTGCCATCAGTGTCCAGATTAACTATGGCTACACCTTC.